This T cell receptor (beta chain) was sequenced during a study of shared clonotypes between healthy human individuals. Extraction of genomic DNA in unsorted samples used approximately 84 million PBMCs. In the original workflow: In the immunoSEQ data, sequences were junction-only and lacked quality scores, so filtering differed. Profiling relied on immunoSEQ multiplex PCR, and the TCRdb table lists in-frame clones only, not all of them. V and J calls and clone size are those listed in that table; D and trimming were worked out from the DNA. Of roughly 480,000 clones listed, around 80% are singletons. The V gene's germline CDR1 is SNHLY and CDR2 FYNNEI. V was shortened by 3 bases and J by 3 bases, with 12 bases between the two germline ends. This CDR3 has 14 residues.

J is TRBJ2-7 and V is TRBV2, with D perhaps matching TRBD1 (5 bases). Sequencing was performed on PBMCs. The receptor's source is a woman in her 40s in good health. Some clones in this sample may be carry-over from other donors' samples. CDR3 bases: TGTGCCAGCAGTGAGGGGCAGGCCTACTACGAGCAGTACTTC. Translation gives CASSEGQAYYEQYF.